The rows below give T cell receptor beta chains drawn from one sample of a study of cytomegalovirus exposure and HLA in healthy donors. This table comes from immunoSEQ multiplex PCR, and its TCRdb copy is limited to in-frame clones, with some not included. Of fewer than 120,000 clones in the sample, roughly 86% were seen once. The material sequenced was PBMCs. The origin of the receptors is a man aged 40-49 years in good health and CMV-seronegative. Each CDR3 is given with its conserved first and last residue. The D gene is left open where the match is weak. Size is omitted from some rows. Given values are once, few, many or a class for expanded clones.

size	J	D	V	CDR3	DNA
NA	TRBJ1-1	NA	TRBV7-2	CASSSALSDTEAFF	TGTGCCAGCAGCTCTGCACTCTCGGACACTGAAGCTTTCTTT
NA	TRBJ1-4	NA	TRBV27	CASSSRPTGGKLFF	TGTGCCAGCAGTTCCCGTCCAACCGGCGGAAAACTGTTTTTT
once	TRBJ2-7	NA	TRBV4-2	CASSPSAGYEQYF	TGTGCCAGCAGCCCTAGTGCCGGCTACGAGCAGTACTTC
NA	TRBJ2-7	TRBD2	TRBV5-1	CASSLVGRGVAYEQYF	TGCGCCAGCAGCTTGGTCGGGCGGGGGGTCGCCTACGAGCAGTACTTC
NA	TRBJ1-1	TRBD1	TRBV5-1	CASSLDTGGRSEAFF	TGCGCCAGCAGCTTGGATACAGGGGGTAGGTCTGAAGCTTTCTTT
NA	TRBJ2-7	NA	TRBV15	CATSRANSYEQYF	TGTGCCACCAGCAGGGCCAACTCCTACGAGCAGTACTTC
NA	TRBJ2-1	TRBD1	TRBV27	CASSLDRDSYNEQFF	TGTGCCAGCAGCCTCGACAGGGACTCCTACAATGAGCAGTTCTTC
once	TRBJ1-1	TRBD1	TRBV2	CASTGQGMNTEAFF	TGTGCCAGCACCGGACAGGGGATGAACACTGAAGCTTTCTTT
NA	TRBJ1-1	TRBD1	TRBV5-1	CASSLVGTDLVRGAFF	TGCGCCAGCAGCTTGGTTGGGACAGACTTAGTCCGAGGAGCTTTCTTT
NA	TRBJ1-1	NA	TRBV5-1	CASSLAGGSATEAFF	TGCGCCAGCAGCTTGGCCGGGGGGTCTGCGACTGAAGCTTTCTTT
once	TRBJ1-1	NA	TRBV19	CASKREEAFF	TGTGCCAGTAAGAGGGAGGAAGCTTTCTTT
NA	TRBJ1-5	NA	TRBV7-2	CASSLGRGGQPQHF	TGTGCCAGCAGCTTAGGCCGAGGAGGGCAGCCCCAGCATTTT
NA	TRBJ2-3	NA	TRBV6-6	CASSRGISGTDTQYF	TGTGCCAGCAGTCGGGGTATTTCCGGCACAGATACGCAGTATTTT
NA	TRBJ2-3	TRBD1	TRBV13	CASSLGTGADTQYF	TGTGCCAGCAGCTTGGGCACAGGGGCAGATACGCAGTATTTT
NA	TRBJ1-1	TRBD1	TRBV7-9	CASSPRQGNTEAFF	TGTGCCAGCAGCCCCCGACAGGGGAACACTGAAGCTTTCTTT
few	TRBJ2-6	NA	TRBV4-3	CASSPRSSGANVLTF	TGCGCCAGCAGCCCACGGAGCTCTGGGGCCAACGTCCTGACTTTC
NA	TRBJ2-1	NA	TRBV2	CASRLTRSYNEQFF	TGTGCCAGCAGGCTGACTCGATCCTACAATGAGCAGTTCTTC
once	TRBJ2-3	TRBD1	TRBV6-6	CASSSRDRGLDTQYF	TGTGCCAGCAGTTCCCGGGACAGGGGGTTGGATACGCAGTATTTT
NA	TRBJ1-4	NA	TRBV7-9	CASSPGQRVFF	TGTGCCAGCAGTCCCGGACAGAGGGTGTTTTTT
NA	TRBJ2-1	TRBD2	TRBV9	CASSGRLANNEQFF	TGTGCCAGCAGCGGAAGACTAGCCAACAATGAGCAGTTCTTC
NA	TRBJ1-5	TRBD1	TRBV27	CASSFGGTADQPQHF	TGTGCCAGCAGTTTTGGTGGGACAGCTGATCAGCCCCAGCATTTT
few	TRBJ1-1	TRBD1	TRBV7-9	CASSSRGPFMNTEAFF	TGTGCCAGCAGCTCCAGGGGGCCGTTCATGAACACTGAAGCTTTCTTT
once	TRBJ1-1	NA	TRBV14	CASSQALGMNTEAFF	TGTGCCAGCAGCCAAGCACTCGGGATGAACACTGAAGCTTTCTTT
NA	TRBJ2-1	NA	TRBV30	CAWSVEQGQFF	TGTGCCTGGAGTGTTGAACAGGGTCAGTTCTTC
NA	TRBJ2-2	NA	TRBV28	CASSLSGAGGTGELFF	TGTGCCAGCAGTTTATCGGGGGCAGGGGGAACCGGGGAGCTGTTTTTT
NA	TRBJ2-7	TRBD1	TRBV7-6	CASSPRTGGGWEQYF	TGTGCCAGCAGCCCCAGGACAGGGGGGGGTTGGGAGCAGTACTTC
NA	TRBJ1-1	TRBD1	TRBV6-6	CASSDNRGQNTEAFF	TGTGCCAGCAGCGATAACAGGGGTCAGAACACTGAAGCTTTCTTT
NA	TRBJ2-1	NA	TRBV13	CASSFRGLNEQFF	TGTGCCAGCAGCTTCAGGGGCCTCAATGAGCAGTTCTTC
NA	TRBJ2-2	TRBD2	TRBV11-2	CASSYGTRDTGELFF	TGTGCCAGCAGCTACGGGACTAGGGACACCGGGGAGCTGTTTTTT
NA	TRBJ1-1	NA	TRBV28	CASSLWAVNEAFF	TGTGCCAGCTCCCTGTGGGCAGTCAATGAAGCTTTCTTT
NA	TRBJ2-7	TRBD2	TRBV6-1	CASSERWEGSYEQYF	TGTGCCAGCAGTGAACGGTGGGAGGGTTCCTACGAGCAGTACTTC
NA	TRBJ1-2	TRBD1	TRBV7-2	CASSTGQGRMRDYGYTF	TGTGCCAGCAGCACAGGACAGGGGCGTATGAGGGACTATGGCTACACCTTC
NA	TRBJ2-6	NA	TRBV6-5	CASTIGGSGANVLTF	TGTGCCAGCACCATAGGGGGATCTGGGGCCAACGTCCTGACTTTC
NA	TRBJ2-4	NA	TRBV7-9	CASSSLKAKNIQYF	TGTGCCAGCAGCTCCCTTAAAGCCAAAAACATTCAGTACTTC
few	TRBJ1-6	TRBD1	TRBV6-5	CASSFDRGGSPLHF	TGTGCCAGCAGTTTTGACAGGGGCGGCTCACCCCTCCACTTT
NA	TRBJ1-5	NA	TRBV6-5	CASRGDGNQPQHF	TGTGCCAGCCGGGGGGATGGCAATCAGCCCCAGCATTTT
NA	TRBJ2-5	TRBD2	TRBV6-1	CAGAGNRGGETQYF	TGTGCCGGAGCGGGAAATAGGGGCGGAGAGACCCAGTACTTC
once	TRBJ2-5	TRBD2	TRBV19	CASSLGTSGFGETQYF	TGTGCCAGTAGCTTAGGGACTAGCGGCTTCGGAGAGACCCAGTACTTC
NA	TRBJ2-1	NA	TRBV5-6	CASRRPGVDEQFF	TGTGCCAGCAGACGCCCAGGGGTGGATGAGCAGTTCTTC
NA	TRBJ1-2	NA	TRBV2	CASGEAANYGYTF	TGTGCCAGCGGGGAGGCAGCTAACTATGGCTACACCTTC
NA	TRBJ1-2	TRBD1	TRBV5-8	CASTYTGGFYGYTF	TGTGCCAGCACCTACACAGGGGGCTTCTATGGCTACACCTTC
NA	TRBJ1-2	NA	TRBV28	CASSPLAYGYTF	TGTGCCAGCAGTCCTCTCGCGTATGGCTACACCTTC
NA	TRBJ1-5	TRBD1	TRBV6-6	CASSYGTAQNQPQHF	TGTGCCAGCAGTTACGGGACAGCTCAGAATCAGCCCCAGCATTTT
once	TRBJ1-1	NA	TRBV7-8	CASSPGRATEAFF	TGTGCCAGCAGCCCTGGGAGGGCCACTGAAGCTTTCTTT
NA	TRBJ1-6	TRBD1	TRBV28	CASSLWGQGLNSPLHF	TGTGCCAGCAGTTTATGGGGACAGGGCCTCAATTCACCCCTCCACTTT
NA	TRBJ2-5	NA	TRBV5-4	CASSLVDSEETQYF	TGTGCCAGCAGCTTGGTGGACTCCGAAGAGACCCAGTACTTC